The source of this T cell receptor beta chain is a study of blood T cell repertoires in COVID-19. Some clones are missing from TCRdb's copy, which holds only in-frame ones; the method was immunoSEQ multiplex PCR. The sample holds about 400,000 clones, roughly 88% seen once. The sequence was collected from a woman between 35 and 50 years old with acute COVID-19. Sequenced: PBMCs or T cells enriched from blood (not recorded which).

In DNA, the CDR3 is TGTGCCAGCAGTTACCTGCGGATGAACACTGAAGCTTTCTTT. Amino acid sequence: CASSYLRMNTEAFF. The chain joins TRBV6-5 to TRBJ1-1; D not certain. The CDR3 totals 14 residues. Trimming removed 2 bases at V and 0 bases at J, with 7 bases between. Germline CDR1 and CDR2: MNHEY and SVGAGI.